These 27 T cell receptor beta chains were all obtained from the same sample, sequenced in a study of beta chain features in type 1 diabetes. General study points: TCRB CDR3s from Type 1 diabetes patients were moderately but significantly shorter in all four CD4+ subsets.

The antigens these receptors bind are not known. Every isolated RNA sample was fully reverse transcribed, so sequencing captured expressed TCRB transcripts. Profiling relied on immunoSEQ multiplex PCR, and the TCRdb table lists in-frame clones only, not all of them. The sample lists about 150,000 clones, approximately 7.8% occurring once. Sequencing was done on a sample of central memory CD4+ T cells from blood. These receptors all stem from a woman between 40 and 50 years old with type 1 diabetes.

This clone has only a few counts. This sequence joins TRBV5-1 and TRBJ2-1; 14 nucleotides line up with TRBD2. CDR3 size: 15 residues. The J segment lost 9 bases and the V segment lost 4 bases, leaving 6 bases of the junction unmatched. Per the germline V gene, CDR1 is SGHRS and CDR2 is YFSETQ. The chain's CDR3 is CASSRGLAGEGEQFF. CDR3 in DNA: TGCGCCAGCAGCAGGGGACTAGCGGGAGAGGGTGAGCAGTTCTTC.

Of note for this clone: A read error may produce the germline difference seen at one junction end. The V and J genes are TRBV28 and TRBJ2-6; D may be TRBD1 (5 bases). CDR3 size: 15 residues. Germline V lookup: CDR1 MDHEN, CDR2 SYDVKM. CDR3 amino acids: CASSAQGAGANVLTF. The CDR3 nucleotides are TGTGCCAGCAGTGCCCAGGGTGCTGGAGCCAACGTCCTGACTTTC.

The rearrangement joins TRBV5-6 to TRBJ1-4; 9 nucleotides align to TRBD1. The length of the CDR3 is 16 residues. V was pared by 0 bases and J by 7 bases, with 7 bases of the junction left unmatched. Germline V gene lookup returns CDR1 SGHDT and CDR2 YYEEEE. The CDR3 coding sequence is TGTGCCAGCAGCTTGGCCAACAGGGGGCAAGGTGAAAAACTGTTTTTT. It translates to CASSLANRGQGEKLFF.

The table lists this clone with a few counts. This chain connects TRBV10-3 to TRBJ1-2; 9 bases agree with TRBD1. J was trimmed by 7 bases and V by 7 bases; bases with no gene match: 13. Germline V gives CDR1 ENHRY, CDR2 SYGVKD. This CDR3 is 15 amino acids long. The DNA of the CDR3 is TGTGCCATCAAGCCAAGGACAGGGGATATACGTGGCTACACCTTC. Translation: CAIKPRTGDIRGYTF.

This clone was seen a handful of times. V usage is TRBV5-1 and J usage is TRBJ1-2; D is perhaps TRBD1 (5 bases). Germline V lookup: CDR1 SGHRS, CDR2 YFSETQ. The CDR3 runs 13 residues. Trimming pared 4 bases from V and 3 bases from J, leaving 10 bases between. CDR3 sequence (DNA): TGCGCCAGCAGCCCGACGGGGGACTATGGCTACACCTTC. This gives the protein CASSPTGDYGYTF.

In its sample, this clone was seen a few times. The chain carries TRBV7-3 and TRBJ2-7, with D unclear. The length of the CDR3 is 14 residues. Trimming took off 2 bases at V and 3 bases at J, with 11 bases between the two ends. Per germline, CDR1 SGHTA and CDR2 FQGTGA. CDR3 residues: CASSLGDGNYEQYF. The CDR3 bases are TGTGCCAGCAGCTTAGGAGACGGCAACTACGAGCAGTACTTC.

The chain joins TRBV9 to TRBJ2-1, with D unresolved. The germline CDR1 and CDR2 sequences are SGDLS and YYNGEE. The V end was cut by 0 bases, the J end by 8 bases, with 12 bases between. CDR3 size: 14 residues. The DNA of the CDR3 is TGTGCCAGCAGCGTAGATACAGTCCCCTATGAGCAGTTCTTC. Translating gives CASSVDTVPYEQFF.

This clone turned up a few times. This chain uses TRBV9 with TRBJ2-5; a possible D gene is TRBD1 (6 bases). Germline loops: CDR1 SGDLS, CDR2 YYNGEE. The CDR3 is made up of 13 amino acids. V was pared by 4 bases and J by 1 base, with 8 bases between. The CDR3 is CASSRTVQETQYF. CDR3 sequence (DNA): TGTGCCAGCAGCCGGACAGTCCAAGAGACCCAGTACTTC.

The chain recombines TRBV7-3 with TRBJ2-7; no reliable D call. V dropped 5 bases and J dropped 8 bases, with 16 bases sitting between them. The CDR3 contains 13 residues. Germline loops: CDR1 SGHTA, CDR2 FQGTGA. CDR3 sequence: CASSPPGGGKQYF. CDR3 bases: TGTGCCAGCAGCCCCCCTGGCGGTGGTAAGCAGTACTTC. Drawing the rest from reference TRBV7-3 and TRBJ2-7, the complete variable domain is GAGVSQTPSNKVTEKGKYVELRCDPISGHTALYWYRQSLGQGPEFLIYFQGTGAADDSGLPNDRFFAVRPEGSVSTLKIQRTERGDSAVYLCASSPPGGGKQYFGPGTRLTVT.

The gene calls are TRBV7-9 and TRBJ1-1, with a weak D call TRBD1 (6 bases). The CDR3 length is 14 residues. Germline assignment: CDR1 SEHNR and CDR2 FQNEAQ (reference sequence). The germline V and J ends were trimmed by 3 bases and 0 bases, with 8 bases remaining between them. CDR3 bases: TGTGCCAGCAGCTTTGCAGGGGTGAACACTGAAGCTTTCTTT. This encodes CASSFAGVNTEAFF.

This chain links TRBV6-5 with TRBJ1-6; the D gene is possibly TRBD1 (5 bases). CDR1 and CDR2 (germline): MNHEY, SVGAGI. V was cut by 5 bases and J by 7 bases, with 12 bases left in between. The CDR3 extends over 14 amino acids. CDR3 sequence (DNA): TGTGCCAGCAGTGCCTTCTCAGGGAATTCACCCCTCCACTTT. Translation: CASSAFSGNSPLHF.

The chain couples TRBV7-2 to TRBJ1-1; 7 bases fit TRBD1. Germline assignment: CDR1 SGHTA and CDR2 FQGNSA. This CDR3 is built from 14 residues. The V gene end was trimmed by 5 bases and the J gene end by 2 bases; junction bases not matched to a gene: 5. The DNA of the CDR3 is TGTGCCAGCAGCCCGGGACAGACCAACACTGAAGCTTTCTTT. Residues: CASSPGQTNTEAFF.

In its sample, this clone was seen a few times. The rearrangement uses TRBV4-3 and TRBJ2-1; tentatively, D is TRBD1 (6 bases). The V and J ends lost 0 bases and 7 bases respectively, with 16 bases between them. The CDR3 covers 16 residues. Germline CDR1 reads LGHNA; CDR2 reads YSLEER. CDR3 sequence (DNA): TGCGCCAGCAGCCAAGATTGGGGACAAAGGATGAATGAGCAGTTCTTC. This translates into CASSQDWGQRMNEQFF.

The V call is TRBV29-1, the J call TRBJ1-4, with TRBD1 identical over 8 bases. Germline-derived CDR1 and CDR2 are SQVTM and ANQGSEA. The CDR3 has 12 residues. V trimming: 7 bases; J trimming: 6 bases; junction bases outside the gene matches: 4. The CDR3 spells CSGGQGYEKLFF. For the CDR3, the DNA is TGCAGCGGCGGACAGGGTTATGAAAAACTGTTTTTT.

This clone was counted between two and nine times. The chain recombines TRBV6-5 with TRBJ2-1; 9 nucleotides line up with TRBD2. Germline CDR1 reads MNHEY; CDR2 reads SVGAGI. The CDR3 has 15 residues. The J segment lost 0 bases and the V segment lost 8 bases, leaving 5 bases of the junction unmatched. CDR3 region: CASRTSGYSYNEQFF. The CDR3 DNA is TGTGCCAGCCGTACTAGCGGGTACTCCTACAATGAGCAGTTCTTC.

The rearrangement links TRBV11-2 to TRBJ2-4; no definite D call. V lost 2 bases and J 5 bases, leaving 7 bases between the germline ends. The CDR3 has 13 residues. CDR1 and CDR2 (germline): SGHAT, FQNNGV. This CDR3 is CASSLSYENIQYF. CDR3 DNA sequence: TGTGCCAGCAGCTTATCTTATGAAAACATTCAGTACTTC.

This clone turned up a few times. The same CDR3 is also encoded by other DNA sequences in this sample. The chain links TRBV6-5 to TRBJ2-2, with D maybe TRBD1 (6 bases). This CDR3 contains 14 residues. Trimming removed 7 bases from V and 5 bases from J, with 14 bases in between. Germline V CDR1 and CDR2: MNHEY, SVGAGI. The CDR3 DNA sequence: TGTGCCAGCACCTTAGGGGGATATACCGGGGAGCTGTTTTTT. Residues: CASTLGGYTGELFF.

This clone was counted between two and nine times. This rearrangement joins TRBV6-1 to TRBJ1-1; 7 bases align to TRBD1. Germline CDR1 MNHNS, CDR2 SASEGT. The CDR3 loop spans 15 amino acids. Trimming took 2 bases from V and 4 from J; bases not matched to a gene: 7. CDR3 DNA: TGTGCCAGCAGTGAATTAGGGGGCGCGGGCACTGAAGCTTTCTTT. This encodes CASSELGGAGTEAFF.

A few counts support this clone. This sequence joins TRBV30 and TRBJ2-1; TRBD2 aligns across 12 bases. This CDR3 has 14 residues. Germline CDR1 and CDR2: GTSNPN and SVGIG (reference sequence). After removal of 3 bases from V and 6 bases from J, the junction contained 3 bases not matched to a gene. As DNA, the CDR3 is TGTGCCTGGAGGTCTAGCGGGAGGGGCAATGAGCAGTTCTTC. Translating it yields CAWRSSGRGNEQFF.

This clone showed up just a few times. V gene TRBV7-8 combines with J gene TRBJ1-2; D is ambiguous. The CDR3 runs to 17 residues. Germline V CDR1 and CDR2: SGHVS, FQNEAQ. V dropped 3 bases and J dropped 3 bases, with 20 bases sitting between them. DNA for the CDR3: TGTGCCAGCAGCTTTCCAGGCGCCACCTCTTCACACTATGGCTACACCTTC. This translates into CASSFPGATSSHYGYTF.

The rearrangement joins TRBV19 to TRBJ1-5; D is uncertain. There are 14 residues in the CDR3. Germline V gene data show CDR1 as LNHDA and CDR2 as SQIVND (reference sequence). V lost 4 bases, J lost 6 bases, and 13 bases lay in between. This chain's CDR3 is CASSSHGRFQPQHF. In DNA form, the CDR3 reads TGTGCCAGTAGTAGTCATGGGCGTTTTCAGCCCCAGCATTTT.

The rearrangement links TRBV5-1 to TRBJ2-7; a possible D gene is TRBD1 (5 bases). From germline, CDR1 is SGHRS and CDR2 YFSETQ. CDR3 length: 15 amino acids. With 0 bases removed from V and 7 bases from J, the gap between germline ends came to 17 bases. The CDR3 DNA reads TGCGCCAGCAGCTTGGATGCAGGGTCCGCAAGGGAGCAGTACTTC. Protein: CASSLDAGSAREQYF. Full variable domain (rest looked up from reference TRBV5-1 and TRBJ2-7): KAGVTQTPRYLIKTRGQQVTLSCSPISGHRSVSWYQQTPGQGLQFLFEYFSETQRNKGNFPGRFSGRQFSNSRSEMNVSTLELGDSALYLCASSLDAGSAREQYFGPGTRLTVT.

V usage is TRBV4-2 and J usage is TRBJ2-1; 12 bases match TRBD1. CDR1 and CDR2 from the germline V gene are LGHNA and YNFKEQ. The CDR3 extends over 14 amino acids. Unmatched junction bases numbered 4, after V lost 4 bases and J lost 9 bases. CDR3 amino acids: CASSLGTGGFEQFF. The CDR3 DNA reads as TGTGCCAGCAGCCTTGGGACAGGGGGCTTTGAGCAGTTCTTC.

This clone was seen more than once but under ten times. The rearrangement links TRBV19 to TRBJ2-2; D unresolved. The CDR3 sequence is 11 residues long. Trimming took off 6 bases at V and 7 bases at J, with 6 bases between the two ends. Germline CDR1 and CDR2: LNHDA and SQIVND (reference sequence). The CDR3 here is CASRALGELFF. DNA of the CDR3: TGTGCCAGTAGGGCCCTCGGGGAGCTGTTTTTT.

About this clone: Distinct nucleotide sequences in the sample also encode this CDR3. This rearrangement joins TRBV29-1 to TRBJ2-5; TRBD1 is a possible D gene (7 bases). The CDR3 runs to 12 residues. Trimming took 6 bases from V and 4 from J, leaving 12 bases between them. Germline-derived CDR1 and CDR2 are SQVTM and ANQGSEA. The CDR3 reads CSVGQGGETQYF. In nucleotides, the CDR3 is TGCAGCGTGGGGCAGGGGGGAGAGACCCAGTACTTC.

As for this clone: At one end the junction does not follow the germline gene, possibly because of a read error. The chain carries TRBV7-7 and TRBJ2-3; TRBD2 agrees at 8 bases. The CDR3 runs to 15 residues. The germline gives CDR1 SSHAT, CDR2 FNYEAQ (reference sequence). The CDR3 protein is CASSLTGLGTDTQYF. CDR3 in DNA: TGTGCTAGCAGCTTAACGGGACTAGGCACAGATACGCAGTATTTT.

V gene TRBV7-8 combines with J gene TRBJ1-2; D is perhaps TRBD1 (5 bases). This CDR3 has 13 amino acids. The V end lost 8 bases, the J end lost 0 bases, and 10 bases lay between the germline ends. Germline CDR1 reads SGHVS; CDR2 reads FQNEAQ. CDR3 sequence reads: CASQGDANYGYTF. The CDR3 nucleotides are TGTGCCAGCCAGGGTGACGCTAACTATGGCTACACCTTC.